This note documents a single T cell receptor (beta chain) sequence. Its antigen is still unknown. The junction departs from germline at one end; a sequencing error may be responsible. The CDR3 runs to 13 residues. RNA was extracted from bulk tissue without any cell sorting. The normal lung tissue was taken more than 3 cm from the tumor edge. TCRbeta libraries were built with three rounds of nested PCR, modified from ARM-PCR. One entry per CDR3 protein, called by TCRdb with MiXCR from the multiplex PCR reads. The table records 80,000 to 130,000 distinct CDR3 sequences, about 62% of them present only once. This record belongs to a study of tumor and adjacent non-tumor tissue in lung cancer. Study background: Each sample yielded around 4.2 million productive TCRbeta reads on average.

Regarding the study as a whole: Tumor repertoires had a smaller top 100 clone share than normal lung. Higher tumor TCR diversity was associated with shorter survival.

The receptor comes from a man aged 25-45 years with non-small cell lung cancer. The chain joins TRBV12-3 or TRBV12-4 to TRBJ2-1; D is uncertain. Sequencing was carried out using distant non-tumor lung tissue. Here the CDR3 reads CISSSPSYNERFF. CDR3 sequence (DNA): TGTATCAGCAGTTCCCCCTCCTACAATGAGCGGTTCTTC.